This T cell receptor (beta chain) appears in the sequencing data of a study of CD8+CD57+ T cells in acquired aplastic anemia. Background on the study: When averaged, DNA from sorted CD4+ and CD8+ cells came to approximately 3 ug. Whole-study findings and limits: A significant difference in CD8+ Simpson's diversity between patients and controls was not found.

Sequencing was done on patients that had shown CD8+CD57+ cell expansion by flow cytometry. Among the patients, all had severe acquired aplastic anemia. This clonotype occurred a few times. Antigen: not known. The study profiled TCR beta VDJ and CDR3 using genomic DNA as template. TCRdb called the reads again in MiXCR, with one record for every CDR3 protein. The sample has approximately 220,000 distinct CDR3 sequences, roughly 45% seen once. The germline V gene has CDR1 SGHRS and CDR2 YFSETQ. This CDR3 has 13 amino acids. V shed 3 bases and J shed 2 bases, with 7 bases lying between them. The chain carries TRBV5-1 and TRBJ2-3, with D unclear. The source is a human donor with aplastic anemia. Input material: sorted CD4+, CD8+, or CD8+CD57+ T cells (not recorded which) from PBMCs. CDR3 coding DNA: TGCGCCAGCAGCTCCCACTCCACAGATACGCAGTATTTT. Its translation is CASSSHSTDTQYF.